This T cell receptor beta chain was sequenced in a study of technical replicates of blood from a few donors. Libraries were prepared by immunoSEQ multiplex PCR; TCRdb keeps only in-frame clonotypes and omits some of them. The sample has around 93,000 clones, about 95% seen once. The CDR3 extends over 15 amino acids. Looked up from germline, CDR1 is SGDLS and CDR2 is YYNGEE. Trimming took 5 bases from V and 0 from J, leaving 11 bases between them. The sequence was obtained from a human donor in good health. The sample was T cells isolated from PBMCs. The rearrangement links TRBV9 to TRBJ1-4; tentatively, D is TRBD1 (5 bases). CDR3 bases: TGTGCCAGCAGGCAAATAGGGGCAACTAATGAAAAACTGTTTTTT. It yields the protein CASRQIGATNEKLFF.